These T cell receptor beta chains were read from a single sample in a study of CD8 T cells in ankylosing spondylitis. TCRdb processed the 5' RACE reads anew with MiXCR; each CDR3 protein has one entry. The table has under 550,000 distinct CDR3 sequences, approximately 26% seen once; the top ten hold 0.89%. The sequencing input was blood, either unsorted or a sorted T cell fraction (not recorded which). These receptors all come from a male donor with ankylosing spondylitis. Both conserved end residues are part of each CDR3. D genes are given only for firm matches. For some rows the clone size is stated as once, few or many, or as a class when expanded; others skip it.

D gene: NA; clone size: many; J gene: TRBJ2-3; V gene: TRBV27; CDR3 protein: CASIRVGTDTQYF; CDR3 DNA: TGTGCCAGCATCCGGGTGGGAACCGATACGCAGTATTTT
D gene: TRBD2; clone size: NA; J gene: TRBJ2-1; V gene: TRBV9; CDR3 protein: CASRSTSGVYNEQFF; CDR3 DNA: TGTGCCAGCAGGTCGACTAGCGGAGTCTACAATGAGCAGTTCTTC
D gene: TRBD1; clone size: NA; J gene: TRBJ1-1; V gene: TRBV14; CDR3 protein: CASSTYTGGPNTEAFF; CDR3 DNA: TGTGCCAGCAGCACATACACAGGGGGCCCGAACACTGAAGCTTTCTTT
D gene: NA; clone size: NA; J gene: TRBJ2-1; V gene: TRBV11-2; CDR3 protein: CASSHGLESYNEQFF; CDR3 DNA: TGTGCCAGCAGCCACGGACTCGAATCCTACAATGAGCAGTTCTTC
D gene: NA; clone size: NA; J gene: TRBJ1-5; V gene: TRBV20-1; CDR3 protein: CSASRGFMSNQPQHF; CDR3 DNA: TGCAGTGCTAGTAGGGGGTTTATGAGCAATCAGCCCCAGCATTTT
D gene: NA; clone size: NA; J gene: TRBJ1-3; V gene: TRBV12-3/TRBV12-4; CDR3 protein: CASRGPGNTIYF; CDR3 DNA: TGTGCCAGTCGGGGTCCTGGAAACACCATATATTTT
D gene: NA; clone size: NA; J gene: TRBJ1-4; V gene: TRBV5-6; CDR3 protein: CASSRNPEGEKLFF; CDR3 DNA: TGTGCCAGCAGCCGGAACCCCGAGGGTGAAAAACTGTTTTTT
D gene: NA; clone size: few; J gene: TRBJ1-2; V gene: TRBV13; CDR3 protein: CASSRDTFPNGYTF; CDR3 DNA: TGTGCCAGCAGCCGGGACACCTTTCCAAATGGCTACACCTTC
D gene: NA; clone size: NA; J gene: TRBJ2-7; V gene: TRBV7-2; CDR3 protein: CASSSRPIYEQYF; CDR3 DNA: TGTGCCAGCAGCTCTAGACCCATCTACGAGCAGTACTTC
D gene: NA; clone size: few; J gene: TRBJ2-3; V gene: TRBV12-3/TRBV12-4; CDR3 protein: CASSQGTDTQYF; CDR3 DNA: TGTGCCAGCAGTCAGGGCACAGATACGCAGTATTTT
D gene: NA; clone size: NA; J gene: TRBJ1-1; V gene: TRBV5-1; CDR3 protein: CASSLEGHTEAFF; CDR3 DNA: TGCGCCAGCAGCTTGGAGGGGCACACTGAAGCTTTCTTT
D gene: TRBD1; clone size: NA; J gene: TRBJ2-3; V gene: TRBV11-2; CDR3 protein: CASSRQGLVTDTQYF; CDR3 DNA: TGTGCCAGCAGTCGACAGGGGCTCGTCACAGATACGCAGTATTTT
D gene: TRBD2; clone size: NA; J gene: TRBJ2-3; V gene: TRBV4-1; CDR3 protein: CASSQVRRASGNTDTQYF; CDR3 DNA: TGCGCCAGCAGCCAAGTCAGGCGCGCTAGCGGGAACACAGATACGCAGTATTTT
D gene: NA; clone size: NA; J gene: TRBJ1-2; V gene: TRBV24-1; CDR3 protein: CATSDSGYGYTF; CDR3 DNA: TGTGCCACCAGTGATTCGGGCTATGGCTACACCTTC
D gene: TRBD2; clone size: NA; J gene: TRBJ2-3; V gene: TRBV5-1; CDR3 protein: CASSPHAGVADTQYF; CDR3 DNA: TGCGCCAGCAGCCCGCATGCGGGAGTAGCAGATACGCAGTATTTT
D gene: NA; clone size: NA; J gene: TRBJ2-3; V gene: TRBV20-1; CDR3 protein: CSATKGDTQYF; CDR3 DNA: TGCAGTGCGACTAAAGGCGATACGCAGTATTTT
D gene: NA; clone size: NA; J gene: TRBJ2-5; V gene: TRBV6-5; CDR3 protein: CASIWQGQETQYF; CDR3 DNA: TGTGCCAGCATTTGGCAGGGGCAAGAGACCCAGTACTTC
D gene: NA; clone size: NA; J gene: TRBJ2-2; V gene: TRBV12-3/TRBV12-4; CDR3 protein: CASSFRTTGRAGELFF; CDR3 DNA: TGTGCCAGCAGTTTTCGAACGACAGGGAGGGCCGGGGAGCTGTTTTTT
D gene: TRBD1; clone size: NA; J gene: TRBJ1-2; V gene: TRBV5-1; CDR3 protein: CASSLVTGGYGYTF; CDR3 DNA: TGCGCCAGCAGCTTGGTAACAGGGGGCTATGGCTACACCTTC
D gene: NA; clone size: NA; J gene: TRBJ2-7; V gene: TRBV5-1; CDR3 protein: CASSDGWDTSYEQYF; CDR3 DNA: TGCGCCAGCTCGGATGGCTGGGACACTTCCTACGAGCAGTACTTC
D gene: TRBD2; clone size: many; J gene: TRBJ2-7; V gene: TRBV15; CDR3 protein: CATSSWGGKSYEQYF; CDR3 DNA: TGTGCCACCAGCTCCTGGGGGGGAAAGTCCTACGAGCAGTACTTC
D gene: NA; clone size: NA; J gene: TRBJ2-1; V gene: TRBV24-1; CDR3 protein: CATSEQVDEQFF; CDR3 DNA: TGTGCCACCAGTGAACAGGTGGATGAGCAGTTCTTC
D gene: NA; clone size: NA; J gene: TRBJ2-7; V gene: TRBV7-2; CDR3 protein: CASSAPGVTYEQYF; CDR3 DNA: TGTGCCAGCAGCGCCCCGGGGGTGACCTACGAGCAGTACTTC
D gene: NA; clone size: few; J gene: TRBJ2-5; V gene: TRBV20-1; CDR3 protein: CSARRAAGQETQYF; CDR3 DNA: TGCAGTGCTAGAAGGGCGGCAGGCCAAGAGACCCAGTACTTC
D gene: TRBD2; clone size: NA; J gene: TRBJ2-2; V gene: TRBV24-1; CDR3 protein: CATSDPGLADGELFF; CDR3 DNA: TGTGCCACCAGTGACCCGGGACTAGCGGACGGGGAGCTGTTTTTT
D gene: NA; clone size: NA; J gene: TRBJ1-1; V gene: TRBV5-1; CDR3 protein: CASSSQGLGYDTEAFF; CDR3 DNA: TGCGCCAGCAGCTCACAGGGTTTAGGATATGATACTGAAGCTTTCTTT
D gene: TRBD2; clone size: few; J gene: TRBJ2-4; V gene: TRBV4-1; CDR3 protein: CASSQGGTRENIQYF; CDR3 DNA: TGCGCCAGCAGCCAAGGTGGGACTAGAGAAAACATTCAGTACTTC